This record covers a single T cell receptor (beta chain). The CDR3 loop spans 14 amino acids. Germline loops: CDR1 SGDLS, CDR2 YYNGEE. V was cut by 0 bases and J by 4 bases, with 9 bases left in between. The record originates from a study of PD-1 blockade in mismatch repair-deficient tumors. Profiled with immunoSEQ multiplex PCR; TCRdb holds only in-frame clones, not every one. The sample includes 25,000 to 30,000 clones, around 85% of them seen just once. The V call is TRBV9, the J call TRBJ2-3, with D perhaps matching TRBD1 (5 bases). The sample was PBMCs, taken before pembrolizumab treatment. This clonotype was sampled from an adult with mismatch repair-deficient cancer. CDR3 coding DNA: TGTGCCAGCAGCGTAGCAGGGTGGGCAGATACGCAGTATTTT. This translates into CASSVAGWADTQYF.